This T cell receptor (beta chain) came from a study of blood T cell repertoires in COVID-19. Overall study context: Acute and convalescent COVID-19 specimens originated in the United States, Italy and Spain. Nucleic acid was either cDNA or gDNA, and it came from T cells, B-cell-depleted T cells, or PBMCs.

This CDR3 contains 13 residues. Germline assignment: CDR1 MNHEY and CDR2 SVGEGT. Between the trimmed V and J ends, which lost 4 bases and 6 bases, there was a span of 13 bases. As processed by the authors: Counts of nucleated cells, estimated from reference gene primer amplification, were obtained. The method was immunoSEQ multiplex PCR; TCRdb's version includes in-frame clones alone and lacks a portion of them. V, J and clone size are those of that table, while D and trimming were read from the DNA. The repertoire holds nearly 300,000 clones, with approximately 84% as singletons. While infection was still active, Seattle patients were enrolled and then followed longitudinally.

The material sequenced was peripheral blood. This clonotype was sampled from a human donor with COVID-19, enrolled during active disease. The donor label of this sample is uncertain. The chain combines TRBV6-2 or TRBV6-3 with TRBJ2-7, with a possible D match to TRBD2 (5 bases). CDR3 protein: CASSFIIGGEQYF. The CDR3 DNA is TGTGCCAGCAGTTTTATCATAGGAGGCGAGCAGTACTTC.